This TCR beta chain was identified in a study of blood T cells in healthy people across ages. On this clonotype itself: One end of the junction is discordant with germline, which a read error may explain.

The CDR3 has 13 residues. Germline CDR1 reads DFQATT; CDR2 reads SNEGSKA (reference sequence). A second PCR, run for about 7 to 11 cycles, used a sample-barcoded 5' primer plus a J-beta primer mix. A single record per CDR3 protein comes from TCRdb applying MiXCR to the 5' RACE reads. The sample records about a million distinct CDR3 sequences, roughly 51% being singletons. The source material was blood. The clonotype comes from a woman aged 60-70 years in good health. The chain is built from TRBV20-1 and TRBJ2-5, with 7 positions matching TRBD1. The CDR3 sequence is CSARQGWQETRYF. The CDR3 DNA sequence: TGCAGTGCCCGACAGGGCTGGCAAGAGACCCGGTACTTC.